This TCR beta chain was sequenced in a study of cytomegalovirus exposure and HLA in healthy donors. Findings of the study overall: Within the 130 or so validation repertoires, first-cohort TCR clusters tended to co-occur, according to a later analysis.

Clones were read by immunoSEQ multiplex PCR, and TCRdb kept only the in-frame ones, dropping some. The sample holds 140,000 to 150,000 clones, approximately 90% seen once. The CDR3 runs 13 residues. Trimming removed 0 bases from V and 12 bases from J; junction bases left unmatched: 4. The V gene's germline CDR1 is SGDLS and CDR2 YYNGEE. In the case of this clone: Its antigen remains unidentified.

The V gene is TRBV9, the J gene TRBJ2-1; 9 bases map to TRBD1. This sequence was found in a man in his late teens or twenties in good health and CMV-seronegative. Specimen: PBMCs. CDR3 amino acids: CASSVEAGQGQFF. CDR3 DNA sequence: TGTGCCAGCAGCGTAGAGGCGGGACAGGGGCAGTTCTTC.